The clone carrying this T cell receptor beta chain has a count of ten or more. Adults of Caucasian background living in Nashville, Tennessee made up all donors. Without sorting, samples used some 100 million PBMCs for genomic DNA. This record belongs to a study of shared clonotypes between healthy human individuals. It was across several immunoSEQ plates that each subset's genomic DNA was evenly split. TCRdb's copy holds only in-frame clones and misses some; the assay was immunoSEQ multiplex PCR. The repertoire holds about 530,000 clones, with 75% to 80% as singletons. V lost 3 bases and J 3 bases, leaving 11 bases between the germline ends. The CDR3 is made up of 14 amino acids. Germline lookup yields CDR1 SGHTA and CDR2 FQGNSA.

Material for sequencing was PBMCs. The chain employs TRBV7-2 and TRBJ2-5; possibly TRBD1 for D (6 bases). The TCR comes from a woman aged 40 to 49 in good health. Some clones in this sample may be carry-over from other donors' samples. CDR3 sequence: CASSFQGPEETQYF. The CDR3 nucleotides read TGTGCCAGCAGCTTCCAGGGGCCCGAAGAGACCCAGTACTTC.